These 25 T cell receptor beta chains were sequenced from one sample in a study of T cell responses to AZD1222 COVID-19 vaccine (dated by TCRdb to 2020 to 2022). The library came from the immunoSEQ multiplex PCR assay. This immuneACCESS table, as held by TCRdb, lists in-frame sequences with V and J called but not all clones. Of the missing ones, under half trace to an unresolved V gene in checked studies; the others have no known cause. The table for this sample lists around 120,000 clones; roughly nine tenths of them were counted only once. The leading ten clones occupy about 2.5% of the sample. The time point label here, explained by the study, means: about 28 days (+/-7) after the second vaccine dose. The sequences come from peripheral blood, collected 28 days after the second AZD1222 dose. Every receptor here comes from an adult who received the AZD1222 COVID-19 vaccine.

This chain connects TRBV7-2 to TRBJ2-7; 10 positions agree with TRBD1. The CDR3 contains 14 residues. J lost 4 bases, V lost 5 bases, and 5 bases had no gene match. Looked up from germline, CDR1 is SGHTA and CDR2 is FQGNSA. The CDR3, as DNA: TGTGCCAGCAGCCCGCGGACAGGGGGTTACGAGCAGTACTTC. It specifies CASSPRTGGYEQYF.

The V gene is TRBV7-3, the J gene TRBJ2-2, with 7 positions matching TRBD1. CDR1 and CDR2 (germline): SGHTA, FQGTGA. Trimming removed 3 bases from V and 7 bases from J; junction bases left unmatched: 2. The CDR3 length is 13 residues. The CDR3 protein is CASSLGQHGELFF. Here the CDR3 DNA reads TGTGCCAGCAGCTTGGGACAGCACGGGGAGCTGTTTTTT.

The V and J genes are TRBV7-9 and TRBJ1-2, with D unresolved. The V gene's germline CDR1 is SEHNR and CDR2 FQNEAQ (reference sequence). The CDR3 consists of 15 residues. V gave up 1 base and J gave up 4 bases, with 13 bases separating them. The CDR3 loop reads CASSLVGLNFYGYTF. CDR3 DNA: TGTGCCAGCAGCTTAGTGGGTTTAAACTTCTATGGCTACACCTTC.

The chain has TRBV2 and TRBJ1-5; D unclear. V dropped 0 bases and J dropped 3 bases, with 15 bases sitting between them. Germline V gene data show CDR1 as SNHLY and CDR2 as FYNNEI. The CDR3 consists of 17 residues. CDR3 protein: CASSEALRRLDNQPQHF. The DNA of the CDR3 is TGTGCCAGCAGTGAAGCGCTTCGGAGGTTGGACAATCAGCCCCAGCATTTT. Complete variable domain (other parts from reference TRBV2 and TRBJ1-5): EPEVTQTPSHQVTQMGQEVILRCVPISNHLYFYWYRQILGQKVEFLVSFYNNEISEKSEIFDDQFSVERPDGSNFTLKIRSTKLEDSAMYFCASSEALRRLDNQPQHFGDGTRLSIL.

The chain employs TRBV5-5 and TRBJ2-1; the D is unclear. Trimming removed 6 bases from V and 0 bases from J, with 13 bases in between. Germline-derived CDR1 and CDR2 are SGHKS and YYEKEE (reference sequence). The CDR3 contains 15 residues. CDR3 DNA: TGTGCCAGCAACGTGCTCTCAAGCTCCTACAATGAGCAGTTCTTC. As protein: CASNVLSSSYNEQFF.

This chain joins TRBV29-1 and TRBJ2-1; 8 bases match TRBD1. The V segment lost 7 bases and the J segment 3 bases; nucleotides outside the gene matches: 8. This CDR3 contains 14 residues. CDR1 is SQVTM, CDR2 ANQGSEA, per germline. The CDR3 DNA follows: TGCAGCGCCGTAACAGGGGGATACTACAATGAGCAGTTCTTC. This encodes CSAVTGGYYNEQFF.

The chain combines TRBV6-1 with TRBJ2-3, with unresolved D. The length of the CDR3 is 16 residues. Germline loops: CDR1 MNHNS, CDR2 SASEGT. V lost 1 base and J 5 bases, leaving 16 bases between the germline ends. CDR3 in DNA: TGTGCCAGCAGTGAAGTTACCTGGCGGTCGATAGATACGCAGTATTTT. The encoded protein is CASSEVTWRSIDTQYF.

The V call is TRBV30, the J call TRBJ2-1; 7 nucleotides align to TRBD2. This CDR3 region has 15 residues. Trimming at V came to 2 bases and at J to 3 bases, leaving 7 bases not matched to a gene. Germline V lookup: CDR1 GTSNPN, CDR2 SVGIG (reference sequence). CDR3 coding DNA: TGTGCCTGGAGTTACCTAGCGGCAGACTACAATGAGCAGTTCTTC. This sequence encodes CAWSYLAADYNEQFF.

The V gene is TRBV6-2 or TRBV6-3, the J gene TRBJ2-1; the match to TRBD2 covers 9 bases. V gave up 6 bases and J gave up 4 bases; unmatched junction bases: 10. CDR3 length equals 16 residues. Germline CDR1 and CDR2: MNHEY and SVGEGT. The CDR3 protein is CASSPGREGRYNEQFF. The CDR3, as DNA: TGTGCCAGCAGCCCTGGGCGGGAGGGCCGTTACAATGAGCAGTTCTTC.

The chain employs TRBV4-1 and TRBJ2-7, with 11 bases aligning to TRBD2. J lost 1 base, V lost 0 bases, and 5 bases had no gene match. This CDR3 region has 17 residues. Germline V gene data show CDR1 as MGHRA and CDR2 as YSYEKL. DNA for the CDR3: TGCGCCAGCAGCCAAGAGCCCGGGACTAGCGGATCCTACGAGCAGTACTTC. Translation: CASSQEPGTSGSYEQYF.

This chain joins TRBV30 and TRBJ1-5, with TRBD1 matching over 8 bases. V trimming: 0 bases; J trimming: 6 bases; junction bases outside the gene matches: 4. The length of the CDR3 is 14 residues. Per the germline V gene, CDR1 is GTSNPN and CDR2 is SVGIG (reference sequence). CDR3 sequence (DNA): TGTGCCTGGAGTGTGGGGACAGGTGGTCAGCCCCAGCATTTT. As protein: CAWSVGTGGQPQHF.

The rearrangement joins TRBV6-5 to TRBJ1-4; 11 bases match TRBD1. The length of the CDR3 is 15 residues. Unmatched junction bases numbered 6, after V lost 5 bases and J lost 7 bases. Germline V lookup: CDR1 MNHEY, CDR2 SVGAGI. The CDR3 DNA reads TGTGCCAGCAGTAGAGGACAGGGGGCCTCTGAAAAACTGTTTTTT. Amino acids: CASSRGQGASEKLFF.

The J gene is TRBJ2-3, the V gene TRBV6-1; 9 bases map to TRBD1. The CDR3 is made up of 16 amino acids. Germline CDR1 is MNHNS and CDR2 is SASEGT. The junction had 8 bases not matched to a gene; V was cut back by 4 bases and J by 3 bases. The CDR3 DNA reads TGTGCCAGCAGTGGACGGACAGGGGTGCCTACAGATACGCAGTATTTT. Amino acids: CASSGRTGVPTDTQYF.

This clone appeared a few times. V and J are TRBV3-1 (or the pseudogene TRBV3-2) and TRBJ1-6; TRBD1 might be the D (6 bases). The CDR3 is made up of 16 amino acids. V gave up 5 bases and J gave up 9 bases, with 20 bases separating them. Germline CDR1 reads LGHDT; CDR2 reads YNNKEL (reference sequence). The CDR3, as DNA: TGTGCCAGCAGCGAACCCAGGGGCCGGGGAAGTTCACCCCTCCACTTT. It yields the protein CASSEPRGRGSSPLHF.

V is TRBV19 and J is TRBJ1-1, with TRBD1 matching 9 bases. J was trimmed by 10 bases and V by 3 bases; bases with no gene match: 6. CDR1 is LNHDA and CDR2 is SQIVND in the germline V gene (reference sequence). This CDR3 has 13 amino acids. The CDR3 DNA reads as TGTGCCAGTAGTATCCCGGACAGGGGACGAGCTTTCTTT. As protein: CASSIPDRGRAFF.

This rearrangement joins TRBV7-6 to TRBJ1-2; the D gene is possibly TRBD1 (5 bases). V shed 1 base and J shed 4 bases, with 19 bases lying between them. Germline lookup yields CDR1 SGHVS and CDR2 FNYEAQ. This CDR3 is 17 amino acids long. The CDR3 nucleotides read TGTGCCAGCAGCTTAGTGATAGCGCCAGGGAGCTCCTATGGCTACACCTTC. It yields the protein CASSLVIAPGSSYGYTF.

The CDR3 region has the DNA TGTGCCACCAGCAGGACAGGGGATGGCAATGAGCAGTTCTTC. As protein: CATSRTGDGNEQFF. The V call is TRBV15, the J call TRBJ2-1, with 8 bases fitting TRBD1. CDR1 LNHNV and CDR2 YYDKDF come from the germline V gene (reference sequence). The trim removed 3 bases at V and 6 bases at J, leaving 4 bases unmatched. CDR3 length: 14 residues.

This clone was counted once. The V and J genes are TRBV21-1 and TRBJ2-1; TRBD2 is taken as the D call from the table, unchecked against the DNA. TRBV21-1 is designated a pseudogene. This CDR3 comprises 16 residues. CDR3 region: CASSKGGGSAYNEQFF. For the CDR3, the DNA is TGTGCCAGCAGCAAAGGTGGCGGGAGCGCCTACAATGAGCAGTTCTTC.

The chain is built from TRBV11-2 and TRBJ1-5; no firm D call. This CDR3 comprises 14 residues. V was cut by 5 bases and J by 5 bases, with 13 bases left in between. Germline values: CDR1 SGHAT, CDR2 FQNNGV. Written as DNA, the CDR3 is TGTGCCAGCAGCGCGACCTCATCCCATCAGCCCCAGCATTTT. Translating gives CASSATSSHQPQHF.

This clone was picked up one time. The J gene is TRBJ2-1, the V gene TRBV19, with 8 bases matching TRBD1. With 3 bases clipped from V and 6 bases from J, the junction kept 4 bases outside the gene matches. CDR1 is LNHDA, CDR2 SQIVND, per germline (reference sequence). The CDR3 is 14 amino acids. The CDR3 DNA sequence: TGTGCCAGTAGTATCTTGGACAGGGCCAATGAGCAGTTCTTC. Protein: CASSILDRANEQFF.

V usage is TRBV29-1 and J usage is TRBJ1-1, with TRBD1 identical over 7 bases. Germline V CDR1 and CDR2: SQVTM, ANQGSEA. V shed 4 bases, J shed 0 bases, and the junction held 5 bases outside the gene matches. There are 14 residues in the CDR3. This CDR3 is CSVVDRPMNTEAFF. In DNA form, the CDR3 reads TGCAGCGTTGTGGACAGGCCTATGAACACTGAAGCTTTCTTT.

J is TRBJ1-5 and V is TRBV19; 7 bases map to TRBD1. The CDR3 has 13 amino acids. V lost 7 bases and J lost 2; bases outside the gene matches: 2. Germline CDR1 LNHDA, CDR2 SQIVND (reference sequence). DNA of the CDR3: TGTGCCAGTAACGACAGGGGCAATCAGCCCCAGCATTTT. Translated, it gives CASNDRGNQPQHF.

This chain links TRBV3-1 (or the pseudogene TRBV3-2) with TRBJ1-1; the D is unclear. This CDR3 comprises 13 residues. Germline V gene lookup returns CDR1 LGHDT and CDR2 YNNKEL (reference sequence). The V end lost 1 base, the J end lost 1 base, and 4 bases lay between the germline ends. CDR3 coding DNA: TGTGCCAGCAGCCAAGTTCAGAACACTGAAGCTTTCTTT. This codes for CASSQVQNTEAFF.

The chain uses TRBV27 and TRBJ2-7; 8 bases align to TRBD2. The germline V gene encodes CDR1 MNHEY and CDR2 SMNVEV (reference sequence). V lost 5 bases, J lost 5 bases, and 8 bases stayed unmatched. The CDR3 covers 14 residues. The CDR3 sequence: CASSPLGRANEQYF. For the CDR3, the DNA is TGTGCCAGCAGTCCACTCGGGAGGGCCAACGAGCAGTACTTC.

This clone was recorded once. The chain recombines TRBV6-5 with TRBJ2-7, with 7 bases matching TRBD2. V was pared by 0 bases and J by 6 bases, with 8 bases of the junction left unmatched. The length of the CDR3 is 15 residues. The germline V gene encodes CDR1 MNHEY and CDR2 SVGAGI. The CDR3 reads CASSYSAAGVPEQYF. CDR3 DNA sequence: TGTGCCAGCAGTTACTCAGCGGCGGGAGTCCCCGAGCAGTACTTC.